A single sample gave rise to the 30 T cell receptor beta chains below, sequenced in a study of T cell responses to AZD1222 COVID-19 vaccine (dated by TCRdb to the early 2020s). The time point label, read with the paper, signifies: baseline before first vaccination. Libraries were prepared through the immunoSEQ multiplex PCR assay. TCRdb re-hosts the immuneACCESS table, in-frame sequences only. Its copies lack some clones; in the studies checked, an unresolved V gene accounts for under half of them, and the cause for the rest is not known. This sample holds roughly 120,000 clones; around 88% were observed only once. Roughly 5% of the sample lies in the top ten. Specimen: peripheral blood, collected on day 0 of AZD1222 vaccination. The receptor set was obtained from an adult in good health.

The V gene is TRBV18, the J gene TRBJ1-3; tentative D call: TRBD1 (6 bases). The CDR3 runs 16 residues. Germline V gene lookup returns CDR1 KGHSH and CDR2 LQKENI. V shed 3 bases and J shed 0 bases, with 12 bases lying between them. CDR3 nucleotides: TGTGCCAGCTCACCCGGACAGCATCCCTCTGGAAACACCATATATTTT. It encodes CASSPGQHPSGNTIYF. Variable domain in full (rest from reference TRBV18 and TRBJ1-3): NAGVMQNPRHLVRRRGQEARLRCSPMKGHSHVYWYRQLPEEGLKFMVYLQKENIIDESGMPKERFSAEFPKEGPSILRIQQVVRGDSAAYFCASSPGQHPSGNTIYFGEGSWLTVV.

V gene TRBV12-3 or TRBV12-4 combines with J gene TRBJ2-3; D uncertain. V was clipped by 8 bases and J by 4 bases, with 13 bases between them. The CDR3 covers 13 residues. CDR3 in amino acids: CASAPRVADTQYF. The CDR3 DNA reads as TGTGCCAGCGCCCCTCGGGTGGCAGATACGCAGTATTTT.

This chain uses TRBV7-3 with TRBJ1-5; D perhaps matches TRBD1 (6 bases). Germline V gene data show CDR1 as SGHTA and CDR2 as FQGTGA. Trimming took 7 bases from V and 2 from J, leaving 18 bases between them. This CDR3 is 16 amino acids long. DNA of the CDR3: TGTGCCAGCACACTGGGGGCCGAAGGACGCAATCAGCCCCAGCATTTT. This gives the protein CASTLGAEGRNQPQHF. The complete variable domain, with remaining parts taken from reference TRBV7-3 and TRBJ1-5, reads GAGVSQTPSNKVTEKGKYVELRCDPISGHTALYWYRQSLGQGPEFLIYFQGTGAADDSGLPNDRFFAVRPEGSVSTLKIQRTERGDSAVYLCASTLGAEGRNQPQHFGDGTRLSIL.

This sequence joins TRBV6-1 and TRBJ1-2, with 7 positions matching TRBD1. CDR3 size: 15 residues. The J segment lost 4 bases and the V segment lost 2 bases, leaving 7 bases of the junction unmatched. Looked up from germline, CDR1 is MNHNS and CDR2 is SASEGT. The DNA for the CDR3 is TGTGCCAGCAGTGAAAGTTTTAGGGGGCTCTATGGCTACACCTTC. Encoded protein: CASSESFRGLYGYTF.

This clone is a singleton in its sample. The V call is TRBV12-3 or TRBV12-4, the J call TRBJ1-3; 7 bases are shared with TRBD1. Trimming took 6 bases from V and 4 from J; bases not matched to a gene: 3. This CDR3 contains 13 residues. CDR3 sequence: CASSTGVGNTIYF. Here the CDR3 DNA reads TGTGCCAGCAGCACAGGGGTCGGAAACACCATATATTTT.

The chain joins TRBV3-1 (or the pseudogene TRBV3-2) to TRBJ2-3; no definite D call. Trimming shortened V by 1 base and J by 3 bases, and 8 bases separated the two germline ends. CDR1 LGHDT and CDR2 YNNKEL come from the germline V gene (reference sequence). The CDR3 extends over 14 amino acids. The CDR3 DNA is TGTGCCAGCAGCCAAGGGCTGGGGACAGATACGCAGTATTTT. This translates into CASSQGLGTDTQYF.

The V and J genes are TRBV6-1 and TRBJ1-6; TRBD1 might be the D (5 bases). The CDR3 length is 13 residues. V shed 0 bases and J shed 8 bases, with 5 bases lying between them. Germline-derived CDR1 and CDR2 are MNHNS and SASEGT. CDR3 in DNA: TGTGCCAGCAGTGAAGCACAGGATTCACCCCTCCACTTT. The encoded protein is CASSEAQDSPLHF.

The CDR3 nucleotides are TGTGCCAGCAGTTCCACAGGGGATATTGGCTACACCTTC. It is translated as CASSSTGDIGYTF. The chain couples TRBV6-2 or TRBV6-3 to TRBJ1-2, with 7 nucleotides matching TRBD1. The CDR3 is made up of 13 amino acids. Trimming removed 4 bases from V and 7 bases from J; junction bases left unmatched: 6. Germline CDR1 MNHEY, CDR2 SVGEGT.

The chain recombines TRBV24-1 with TRBJ1-6; the D gene is possibly TRBD1 (5 bases). The V gene's germline CDR1 is KGHDR and CDR2 SFDVKD. V dropped 1 base and J dropped 14 bases, with 17 bases sitting between them. The CDR3 is made up of 15 amino acids. CDR3 in DNA: TGTGCCACCAGTGATTTAAATCGGGGCCTTTGGGCCCTCCACTTT. Its protein product is CATSDLNRGLWALHF.

This chain joins TRBV6-2 or TRBV6-3 and TRBJ2-5, with D tentatively TRBD2 (6 bases). The CDR3 consists of 15 residues. Trimming left V 6 bases short and J 5 bases short, with 19 bases between. Germline CDR1 MNHEY, CDR2 SVGEGT. CDR3 region: CASSPGGLGVETQYF. In DNA form, the CDR3 reads TGTGCCAGCAGCCCTGGGGGACTCGGCGTTGAGACCCAGTACTTC.

This chain links TRBV28 with TRBJ1-1, with D possibly matching TRBD1 (5 bases). V lost 5 bases, J lost 4 bases, and 11 bases lay in between. There are 13 residues in the CDR3. In germline, CDR1 is MDHEN, CDR2 SYDVKM. The CDR3 loop reads CASSGGGGTEAFF. The CDR3 coding sequence is TGTGCCAGCAGTGGGGGTGGGGGCACTGAAGCTTTCTTT.

The V gene is TRBV27, the J gene TRBJ2-5; D not resolved. The germline gives CDR1 MNHEY, CDR2 SMNVEV (reference sequence). Trimming stripped 2 bases from V and 0 bases from J, with 16 bases between. The CDR3 length is 17 residues. The CDR3 bases are TGTGCCAGCAGTTTACATATTGGTCCGCCGTACCAAGAGACCCAGTACTTC. This codes for CASSLHIGPPYQETQYF.

The V gene is TRBV12-5, the J gene TRBJ1-1, with 9 bases identical to TRBD1. The germline gives CDR1 LGHNT, CDR2 FRNRAP. The junction had 2 bases not matched to a gene; V was cut back by 0 bases and J by 0 bases. The CDR3 spans 16 residues. CDR3 amino acids: CASGLVTGGMNTEAFF. The CDR3 bases are TGTGCTAGTGGTTTGGTAACAGGGGGCATGAACACTGAAGCTTTCTTT.

The chain joins TRBV3-1 (or the pseudogene TRBV3-2) to TRBJ2-7; D gene uncertain. V lost 1 base and J 7 bases, leaving 14 bases between the germline ends. CDR3 length: 14 amino acids. Germline CDR1 and CDR2: LGHDT and YNNKEL (reference sequence). The CDR3 here is CASSQGTDLGEQYF. CDR3 in DNA: TGTGCCAGCAGCCAAGGGACCGATCTGGGGGAGCAGTACTTC.

This sequence joins TRBV7-8 and TRBJ1-1, with a weak D call TRBD1 (6 bases). The CDR3 totals 14 residues. Germline CDR1 reads SGHVS; CDR2 reads FQNEAQ. Trimming shortened V by 5 bases and J by 0 bases, and 10 bases separated the two germline ends. The CDR3 coding sequence is TGTGCCAGCAGCCCACGGACAGTGAACACTGAAGCTTTCTTT. The encoded protein is CASSPRTVNTEAFF.

This clone was detected a few times. The chain has TRBV27 and TRBJ1-6; tentative D call: TRBD1 (6 bases). The CDR3 spans 14 residues. Trimming left V 6 bases short and J 6 bases short, with 12 bases between. Germline V gene sequence: CDR1 MNHEY, CDR2 SMNVEV (reference sequence). CDR3 DNA: TGTGCCAGCAGAAGGACAGAACTTAATTCACCCCTCCACTTT. This sequence encodes CASRRTELNSPLHF.

The chain links TRBV4-3 to TRBJ1-1, with 8 bases aligning to TRBD1. The CDR3 spans 15 residues. With V trimmed by 3 bases and J by 1 base, 4 bases remained unmatched. Per the germline V gene, CDR1 is LGHNA and CDR2 is YSLEER. As DNA, the CDR3 is TGCGCCAGCAGCCAGGAGGACAGGGAGAACACTGAAGCTTTCTTT. This sequence encodes CASSQEDRENTEAFF.

The CDR3 nucleotides are TGTGCCAGCAGTCCGGGACAGGGGATCGAGCAGTACTTC. This encodes CASSPGQGIEQYF. V gene TRBV2 combines with J gene TRBJ2-7; 10 positions match TRBD1. This CDR3 is 13 amino acids long. The junction had 4 bases not matched to a gene; V was cut back by 5 bases and J by 6 bases. Germline V lookup: CDR1 SNHLY, CDR2 FYNNEI.

J is TRBJ2-1 and V is TRBV7-9; D is undetermined. The V gene's germline CDR1 is SEHNR and CDR2 FQNEAQ (reference sequence). V gave up 5 bases and J gave up 7 bases, with 18 bases separating them. The CDR3 runs to 15 residues. CDR3 sequence reads: CASSPSSRVLNEQFF. As DNA, the CDR3 is TGTGCCAGCAGCCCTTCCAGTCGGGTCTTGAATGAGCAGTTCTTC.

This clone showed up just a few times. The rearrangement joins TRBV4-2 to TRBJ2-7, with a weak D call TRBD1 (6 bases). Germline CDR1 LGHNA, CDR2 YNFKEQ. CDR3 length: 14 residues. Trimming shortened V by 0 bases and J by 3 bases, and 9 bases separated the two germline ends. This CDR3 is CASSQDRGNYEQYF. CDR3 bases: TGTGCCAGCAGCCAAGATAGGGGGAACTACGAGCAGTACTTC.

This clone was detected only a few times. The V and J genes are TRBV10-3 and TRBJ1-2; 8 nucleotides align to TRBD1. CDR1 and CDR2 from the germline V gene are ENHRY and SYGVKD. The CDR3 loop spans 12 amino acids. Losses at the gene ends were 8 bases for V and 5 bases for J; bases not matched to a gene: 4. The DNA for the CDR3 is TGTGCCATCTCCGACAGGGGTTATGGCTACACCTTC. Amino acids: CAISDRGYGYTF.

This chain joins TRBV6-6 and TRBJ1-1; TRBD1 aligns across 7 bases. The CDR3 runs 13 residues. CDR1 and CDR2 (germline): MNHNY, SVGAGI (reference sequence). Germline trimming cut 6 bases from V and 4 bases from J; bases unmatched to any gene: 5. The CDR3 reads CASRLQGTTEAFF. The CDR3 coding sequence is TGTGCCAGCAGGCTACAGGGGACCACTGAAGCTTTCTTT.

V and J are TRBV11-2 and TRBJ1-5, with a weak D call TRBD1 (5 bases). Trimming stripped 5 bases from V and 2 bases from J, with 16 bases between. CDR3 length: 16 residues. The germline gives CDR1 SGHAT, CDR2 FQNNGV. CDR3 in DNA: TGTGCCAGCAGCACTGGTTGGGGGGAAGGCAATCAGCCCCAGCATTTT. This sequence encodes CASSTGWGEGNQPQHF.

The V and J genes are TRBV7-2 and TRBJ2-2; 7 bases are a match to TRBD2. The ends lost 4 bases at V and 5 bases at J; junction bases unmatched: 10. The CDR3 loop spans 16 amino acids. CDR1 is SGHTA, CDR2 FQGNSA, per germline. CDR3 nucleotides: TGTGCCAGCAGCTCCAGAGGGGCTAGCGGTACCGGGGAGCTGTTTTTT. Translating gives CASSSRGASGTGELFF. The full variable domain, completed using reference TRBV7-2 and TRBJ2-2, is GAGVSQSPSNKVTEKGKDVELRCDPISGHTALYWYRQSLGQGLEFLIYFQGNSAPDKSGLPSDRFSAERTGGSVSTLTIQRTQQEDSAVYLCASSSRGASGTGELFFGEGSRLTVL.

The chain employs TRBV6-2 or TRBV6-3 and TRBJ1-3; D is undetermined. CDR1 and CDR2 from the germline V gene are MNHEY and SVGEGT. CDR3 length: 13 residues. Deletions cut 6 bases from V and 7 bases from J, with 13 bases between. For the CDR3, the DNA is TGTGCCAGCAGCTCTGGGCCCCGGAACACCATATATTTT. Its translation is CASSSGPRNTIYF.

The chain employs TRBV4-3 and TRBJ2-7; D not resolved. The germline V and J ends were trimmed by 4 bases and 3 bases, with 13 bases remaining between them. CDR3 length: 14 residues. The germline V gene encodes CDR1 LGHNA and CDR2 YSLEER. CDR3 protein: CASSLNRGNYEQYF. The CDR3 nucleotides read TGCGCCAGCAGCCTAAACAGAGGTAACTACGAGCAGTACTTC.

The chain recombines TRBV10-3 with TRBJ1-2; D perhaps matches TRBD1 (5 bases). The ends were cut back, 5 bases at V and 4 bases at J, with 11 bases in the middle. Germline CDR1 ENHRY, CDR2 SYGVKD. This CDR3 has 13 amino acids. The CDR3 here is CAISTGTLYGYTF. In nucleotides, the CDR3 is TGTGCCATCAGTACCGGGACGCTCTATGGCTACACCTTC.

The chain recombines TRBV28 with TRBJ1-1, with 7 bases lining up with TRBD1. V lost 5 bases to trimming and J lost 6 bases; unmatched junction nucleotides: 9. The CDR3 consists of 14 residues. The germline gives CDR1 MDHEN, CDR2 SYDVKM. The CDR3 bases are TGTGCCAGCAGTCCGGGGACAGTCTGGGCTGAAGCTTTCTTT. Translation: CASSPGTVWAEAFF.

The chain carries TRBV19 and TRBJ2-1; D remains ambiguous. V was trimmed by 6 bases and J by 6 bases, leaving 12 bases between them. Germline V gene data show CDR1 as LNHDA and CDR2 as SQIVND (reference sequence). The CDR3 loop spans 13 amino acids. CDR3 sequence (DNA): TGTGCCAGTAGCTACCGACAAGGCAATGAGCAGTTCTTC. Protein product: CASSYRQGNEQFF.

The rearrangement joins TRBV4-3 to TRBJ1-2, with no clear D. Germline CDR1 reads LGHNA; CDR2 reads YSLEER. The CDR3 consists of 14 residues. Trimming removed 2 bases at V and 3 bases at J, with 10 bases between. The CDR3 protein is CASSQYNGDYGYTF. Written as DNA, the CDR3 is TGCGCCAGCAGCCAATACAACGGGGACTATGGCTACACCTTC.